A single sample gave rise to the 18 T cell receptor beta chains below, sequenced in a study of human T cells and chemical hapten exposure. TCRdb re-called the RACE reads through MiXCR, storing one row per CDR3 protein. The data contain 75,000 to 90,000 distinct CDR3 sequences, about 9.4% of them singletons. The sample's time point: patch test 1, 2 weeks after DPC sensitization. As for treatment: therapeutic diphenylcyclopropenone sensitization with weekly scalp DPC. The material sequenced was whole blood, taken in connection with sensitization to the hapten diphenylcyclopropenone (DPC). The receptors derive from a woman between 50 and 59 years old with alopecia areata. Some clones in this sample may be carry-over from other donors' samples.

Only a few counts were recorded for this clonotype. The CDR3 protein is CASRGQGATDTQYF. The CDR3 bases are TGCGCCAGCAGGGGACAGGGGGCGACAGATACGCAGTATTTT. The V gene is TRBV5-1, the J gene TRBJ2-3; 12 bases match TRBD1. The CDR3 sequence is 14 residues long. The V segment lost 5 bases and the J segment 3 bases; nucleotides outside the gene matches: 1. Germline loops: CDR1 SGHRS, CDR2 YFSETQ.

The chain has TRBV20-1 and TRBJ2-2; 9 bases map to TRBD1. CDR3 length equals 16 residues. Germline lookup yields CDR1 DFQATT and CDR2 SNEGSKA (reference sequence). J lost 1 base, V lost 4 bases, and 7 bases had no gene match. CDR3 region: CSATRRDRVNTGELFF. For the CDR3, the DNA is TGCAGTGCTACCCGCAGGGACAGGGTGAACACCGGGGAGCTGTTTTTT.

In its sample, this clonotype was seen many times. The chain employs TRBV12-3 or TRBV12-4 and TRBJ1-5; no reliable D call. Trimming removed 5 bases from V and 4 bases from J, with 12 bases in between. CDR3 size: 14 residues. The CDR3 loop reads CASSAYSPNQPQHF. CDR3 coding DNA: TGTGCCAGCAGTGCCTACAGTCCAAATCAGCCCCAGCATTTT.

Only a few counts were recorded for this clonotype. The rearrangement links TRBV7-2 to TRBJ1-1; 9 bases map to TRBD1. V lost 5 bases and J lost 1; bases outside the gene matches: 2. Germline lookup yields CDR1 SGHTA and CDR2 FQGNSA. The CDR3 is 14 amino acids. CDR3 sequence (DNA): TGTGCCAGCAGCCGGGGACAGGGGAACACTGAAGCTTTCTTT. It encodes CASSRGQGNTEAFF. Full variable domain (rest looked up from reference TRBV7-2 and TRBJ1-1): GAGVSQSPSNKVTEKGKDVELRCDPISGHTALYWYRQSLGQGLEFLIYFQGNSAPDKSGLPSDRFSAERTGGSVSTLTIQRTQQEDSAVYLCASSRGQGNTEAFFGQGTRLTVV.

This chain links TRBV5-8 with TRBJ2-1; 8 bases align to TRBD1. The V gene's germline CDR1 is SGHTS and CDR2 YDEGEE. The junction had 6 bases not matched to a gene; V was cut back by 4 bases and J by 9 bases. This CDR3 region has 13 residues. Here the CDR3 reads CASSADRGGEQFF. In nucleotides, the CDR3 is TGTGCCAGCAGCGCCGACAGGGGCGGTGAGCAGTTCTTC.

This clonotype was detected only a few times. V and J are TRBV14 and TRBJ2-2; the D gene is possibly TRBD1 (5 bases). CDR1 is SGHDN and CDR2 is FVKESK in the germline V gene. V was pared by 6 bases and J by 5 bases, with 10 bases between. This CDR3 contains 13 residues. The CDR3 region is CASRRQITGELFF. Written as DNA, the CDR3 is TGTGCCAGCAGGCGACAGATAACCGGGGAGCTGTTTTTT.

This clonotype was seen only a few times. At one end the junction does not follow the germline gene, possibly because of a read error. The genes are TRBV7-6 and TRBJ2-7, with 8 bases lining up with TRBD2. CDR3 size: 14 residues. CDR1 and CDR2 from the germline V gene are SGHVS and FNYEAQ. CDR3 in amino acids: CTSVSSGSSYEQYF. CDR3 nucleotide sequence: TGTACCAGCGTCTCTAGCGGGTCCTCCTACGAGCAGTACTTC.

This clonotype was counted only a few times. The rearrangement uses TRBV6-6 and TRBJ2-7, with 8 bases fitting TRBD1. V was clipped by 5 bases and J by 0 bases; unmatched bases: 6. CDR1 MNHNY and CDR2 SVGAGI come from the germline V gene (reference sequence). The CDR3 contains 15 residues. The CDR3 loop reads CASSMGQASSYEQYF. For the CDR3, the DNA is TGTGCCAGCAGTATGGGACAGGCTAGCTCCTACGAGCAGTACTTC.

CDR3 loop: CASSSTRWDQYF. The CDR3 DNA follows: TGTGCCAGCAGTTCGACTAGATGGGATCAGTACTTC. This chain joins TRBV6-2 or TRBV6-3 and TRBJ2-7; D may be TRBD2 (6 bases). Trimming stripped 4 bases from V and 10 bases from J, with 14 bases between. The CDR3 length is 12 residues. Germline values: CDR1 MNHEY, CDR2 SVGEGT.

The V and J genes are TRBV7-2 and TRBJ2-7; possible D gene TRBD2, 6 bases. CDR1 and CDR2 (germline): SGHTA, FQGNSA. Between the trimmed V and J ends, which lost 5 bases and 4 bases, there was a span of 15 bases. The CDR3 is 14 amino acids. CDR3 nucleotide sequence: TGTGCCAGCAGCCTCCGCGGGGCTCGGTACGAGCAGTACTTC. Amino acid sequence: CASSLRGARYEQYF. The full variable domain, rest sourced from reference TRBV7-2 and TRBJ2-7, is GAGVSQSPSNKVTEKGKDVELRCDPISGHTALYWYRQSLGQGLEFLIYFQGNSAPDKSGLPSDRFSAERTGGSVSTLTIQRTQQEDSAVYLCASSLRGARYEQYFGPGTRLTVT.

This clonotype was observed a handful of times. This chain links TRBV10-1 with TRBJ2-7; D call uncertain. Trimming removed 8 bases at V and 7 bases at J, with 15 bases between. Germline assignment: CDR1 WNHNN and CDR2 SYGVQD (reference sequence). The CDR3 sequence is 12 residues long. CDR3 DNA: TGCGCCAGCGGTCCATCACTTTTGGAGCAGTACTTC. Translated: CASGPSLLEQYF.

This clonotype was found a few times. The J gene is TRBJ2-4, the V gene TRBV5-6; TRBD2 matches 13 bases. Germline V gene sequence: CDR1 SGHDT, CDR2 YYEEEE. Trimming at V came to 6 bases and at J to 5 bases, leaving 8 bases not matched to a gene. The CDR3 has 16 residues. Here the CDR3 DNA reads TGTGCCAGCACCCTCCGGACTAGCGGGAGTCAAAACATTCAGTACTTC. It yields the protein CASTLRTSGSQNIQYF.

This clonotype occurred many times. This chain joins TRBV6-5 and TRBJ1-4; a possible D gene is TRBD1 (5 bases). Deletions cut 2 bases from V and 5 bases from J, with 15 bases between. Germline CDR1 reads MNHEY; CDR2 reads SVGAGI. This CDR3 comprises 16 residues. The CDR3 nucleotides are TGTGCCAGCAGTTACGGAAACAGGTGGTCAAATGAAAAACTGTTTTTT. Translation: CASSYGNRWSNEKLFF.

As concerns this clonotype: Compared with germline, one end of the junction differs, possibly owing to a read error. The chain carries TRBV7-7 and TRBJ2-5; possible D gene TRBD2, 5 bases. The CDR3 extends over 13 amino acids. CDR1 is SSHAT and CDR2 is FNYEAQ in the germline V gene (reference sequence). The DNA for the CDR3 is TGTGCTAGCAGCTCTAACGCGGGAGAGACCCAGTACTTC. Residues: CASSSNAGETQYF.

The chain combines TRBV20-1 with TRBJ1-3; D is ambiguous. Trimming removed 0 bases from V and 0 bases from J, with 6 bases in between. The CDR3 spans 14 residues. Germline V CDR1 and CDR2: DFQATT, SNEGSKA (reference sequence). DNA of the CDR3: TGCAGTGCTAGAGATTTGAGCTCTGGAAACACCATATATTTT. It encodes CSARDLSSGNTIYF.

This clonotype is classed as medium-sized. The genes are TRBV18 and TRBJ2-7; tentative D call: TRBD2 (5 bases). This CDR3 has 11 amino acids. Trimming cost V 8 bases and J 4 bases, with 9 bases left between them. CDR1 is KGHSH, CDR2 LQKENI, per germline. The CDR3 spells CASSPGYEQYF. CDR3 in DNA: TGTGCCAGCAGTCCGGGGTACGAGCAGTACTTC.

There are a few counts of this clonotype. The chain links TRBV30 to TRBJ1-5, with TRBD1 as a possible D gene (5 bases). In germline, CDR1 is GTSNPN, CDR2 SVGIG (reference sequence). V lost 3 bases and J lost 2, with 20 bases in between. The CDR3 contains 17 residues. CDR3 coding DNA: TGTGCCTGGAGCGGCCGGAGAGGCACGGGGGGCAATCAGCCCCAGCATTTT. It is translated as CAWSGRRGTGGNQPQHF.

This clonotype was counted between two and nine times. This CDR3 reads CASSTRMASGGYTF. For the CDR3, the DNA is TGTGCCAGCAGCACCCGTATGGCCTCAGGGGGCTACACCTTC. The chain couples TRBV14 to TRBJ1-2; D is perhaps TRBD1 (5 bases). The CDR3 consists of 14 residues. V gave up 5 bases and J gave up 8 bases, with 18 bases separating them. CDR1 and CDR2 (germline): SGHDN, FVKESK.